This T cell receptor beta chain was sequenced for a study of T cells in Graves' hyperthyroidism and ophthalmopathy. The CDR3 spans 16 residues. Trimming pared 3 bases from V and 0 bases from J, leaving 16 bases between. The germline V gene encodes CDR1 SGHKS and CDR2 YYEKEE (reference sequence). In its sample, this clonotype was seen many times. The investigators amplified TCR beta CDR3 regions from RNA transcripts. A set of HTBI primers served as the primers for a first-round RT-PCR of the TCR CDR3. One entry per CDR3 protein, called by TCRdb with MiXCR from the multiplex PCR reads. The table lists 610,000 or so distinct CDR3 sequences, roughly 46% of them singletons, with around 7.7% in the top ten.

This sequence was found in a woman under 30 with Graves' hyperthyroidism. Material: peripheral blood or thyroid tissue (not recorded which). V is TRBV5-5 and J is TRBJ2-7; maybe TRBD2 (6 bases). In DNA, the CDR3 is TGTGCCAGCAGCTCCGCCTCGGGGGAGAACTCCTACGAGCAGTACTTC. Encoded protein: CASSSASGENSYEQYF.